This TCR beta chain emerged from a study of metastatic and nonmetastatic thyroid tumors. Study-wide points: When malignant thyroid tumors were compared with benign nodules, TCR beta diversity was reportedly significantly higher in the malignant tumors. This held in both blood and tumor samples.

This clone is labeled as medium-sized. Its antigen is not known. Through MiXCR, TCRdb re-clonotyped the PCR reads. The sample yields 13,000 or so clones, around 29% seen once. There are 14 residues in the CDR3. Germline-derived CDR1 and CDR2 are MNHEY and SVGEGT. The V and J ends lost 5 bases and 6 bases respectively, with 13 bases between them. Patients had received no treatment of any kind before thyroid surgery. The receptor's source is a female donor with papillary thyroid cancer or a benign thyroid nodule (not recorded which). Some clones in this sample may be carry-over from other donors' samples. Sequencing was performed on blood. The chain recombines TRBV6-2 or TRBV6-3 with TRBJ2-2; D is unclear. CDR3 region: CASSTRLYSGELFF. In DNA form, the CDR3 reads TGTGCCAGCAGTACCCGCCTCTACTCCGGGGAGCTGTTTTTT.